The 12 T cell receptor beta chains below were found in one sample sequenced in a study of early T cells in non-severe SARS-CoV-2 infection. TCRdb itself ran the 5' RACE reads through MiXCR, one entry per CDR3 protein. Of tens of thousands of distinct CDR3 sequences listed, 15% to 20% are singletons. This specimen was whole blood, taken at baseline. The receptors shown here come from an adult who was a healthcare worker with PCR-confirmed SARS-CoV-2 infection or an uninfected control (not recorded which).

The rearrangement joins TRBV5-1 to TRBJ2-3; 8 bases match TRBD2. Germline V CDR1 and CDR2: SGHRS, YFSETQ. CDR3 length: 14 residues. V shed 4 bases, J shed 3 bases, and the junction held 4 bases outside the gene matches. The chain's CDR3 is CASSGTSFTDTQYF. For the CDR3, the DNA is TGCGCCAGCAGCGGGACTAGTTTTACAGATACGCAGTATTTT. The full variable domain, with the rest looked up from reference TRBV5-1 and TRBJ2-3, is KAGVTQTPRYLIKTRGQQVTLSCSPISGHRSVSWYQQTPGQGLQFLFEYFSETQRNKGNFPGRFSGRQFSNSRSEMNVSTLELGDSALYLCASSGTSFTDTQYFGPGTRLTVL.

This clonotype turned up a few times. The chain uses TRBV9 and TRBJ2-7, with 9 bases fitting TRBD2. CDR1 and CDR2 from the germline V gene are SGDLS and YYNGEE. The CDR3 consists of 15 residues. J was trimmed by 3 bases and V by 3 bases; bases with no gene match: 7. In DNA form, the CDR3 reads TGTGCCAGCAGCGAAGGGACTAGCCTCCACTACGAGCAGTACTTC. Protein sequence: CASSEGTSLHYEQYF.

In this sample, this clonotype turned up a few times. V is TRBV4-3 and J is TRBJ1-1, with D uncertain. Trimming cost V 0 bases and J 1 base, with 18 bases left between them. CDR3 size: 18 residues. The germline gives CDR1 LGHNA, CDR2 YSLEER. In nucleotides, the CDR3 is TGCGCCAGCAGCCAAGATATTCTGTCATTCCCTGGGAACACTGAAGCTTTCTTT. Amino acid sequence: CASSQDILSFPGNTEAFF.

This CDR3 is CASSQTPDTQYF. The DNA of the CDR3 is TGTGCCAGCAGCCAAACCCCAGATACGCAGTATTTT. The chain has TRBV14 and TRBJ2-3; D is unclear. This CDR3 spans 12 amino acids. Germline V CDR1 and CDR2: SGHDN, FVKESK. The V end lost 2 bases, the J end lost 4 bases, and 4 bases lay between the germline ends.

V usage is TRBV4-3 and J usage is TRBJ2-1; the D gene could be TRBD1 or TRBD2 (5 bases each). There are 14 residues in the CDR3. Germline CDR1 reads LGHNA; CDR2 reads YSLEER. Trimming pared 4 bases from V and 8 bases from J, leaving 15 bases between. The CDR3 is CASSLERRGDEQFF. CDR3 in DNA: TGCGCCAGCAGCCTCGAGCGGAGAGGGGATGAGCAGTTCTTC.

The chain links TRBV20-1 to TRBJ2-7; TRBD1 agrees at 10 bases. Germline values: CDR1 DFQATT, CDR2 SNEGSKA (reference sequence). After removal of 8 bases from V and 2 bases from J, the junction contained 9 bases not matched to a gene. This CDR3 region has 14 residues. CDR3 region: CSFILTGGPYEQYF. The CDR3 DNA reads as TGCAGTTTCATCTTGACAGGGGGCCCCTACGAGCAGTACTTC.

A few counts support this clonotype. This chain uses TRBV12-3 or TRBV12-4 with TRBJ2-1; TRBD2 aligns across 9 bases. Trimming removed 1 base from V and 7 bases from J; junction bases left unmatched: 5. CDR3 length equals 15 residues. The DNA for the CDR3 is TGTGCCAGCAGTTTAGGGCGGGAGGGCCTAAATGAGCAGTTCTTC. This translates into CASSLGREGLNEQFF.

This clonotype was observed a handful of times. J is TRBJ2-7 and V is TRBV20-1; D gene uncertain. This CDR3 comprises 12 residues. Germline V gene sequence: CDR1 DFQATT, CDR2 SNEGSKA (reference sequence). V gave up 6 bases and J gave up 3 bases, with 12 bases separating them. CDR3 nucleotide sequence: TGCAGTGCAAACCTCCAGAGCTACGAGCAGTACTTC. Translating gives CSANLQSYEQYF.

Many counts were recorded for this clonotype. V usage is TRBV12-3 or TRBV12-4 and J usage is TRBJ1-2; 8 nucleotides align to TRBD1. This CDR3 spans 13 amino acids. V gave up 7 bases and J gave up 4 bases; unmatched junction bases: 5. The CDR3 reads CASTLDRGYGYTF. In DNA, the CDR3 is TGTGCCAGCACCCTCGACAGGGGCTATGGCTACACCTTC.

The chain links TRBV6-5 to TRBJ1-1; D is possibly TRBD1 (6 bases). The germline V and J ends were trimmed by 2 bases and 0 bases, with 7 bases remaining between them. CDR3 size: 14 residues. Germline V CDR1 and CDR2: MNHEY, SVGAGI. The CDR3, as DNA: TGTGCCAGCAGTTACGGACAGCTGAACACTGAAGCTTTCTTT. Translating it yields CASSYGQLNTEAFF.

Only a few counts were recorded for this clonotype. V is TRBV11-1 and J is TRBJ2-7; 8 positions agree with TRBD1. V was clipped by 2 bases and J by 2 bases; unmatched bases: 5. This CDR3 comprises 15 residues. Germline CDR1 and CDR2: SGHAT and FQDESV (reference sequence). This CDR3 is CASSLLRTGTYEQYF. CDR3 DNA sequence: TGTGCCAGCAGCTTACTCCGGACAGGGACCTACGAGCAGTACTTC.

The chain couples TRBV2 to TRBJ1-1; TRBD1 might be the D (5 bases). CDR1 and CDR2 from the germline V gene are SNHLY and FYNNEI. The CDR3 has 12 residues. V shed 5 bases and J shed 5 bases, with 9 bases lying between them. The DNA for the CDR3 is TGTGCCAGCAGTTGGGGGGGAACTGAAGCTTTCTTT. Residues: CASSWGGTEAFF.